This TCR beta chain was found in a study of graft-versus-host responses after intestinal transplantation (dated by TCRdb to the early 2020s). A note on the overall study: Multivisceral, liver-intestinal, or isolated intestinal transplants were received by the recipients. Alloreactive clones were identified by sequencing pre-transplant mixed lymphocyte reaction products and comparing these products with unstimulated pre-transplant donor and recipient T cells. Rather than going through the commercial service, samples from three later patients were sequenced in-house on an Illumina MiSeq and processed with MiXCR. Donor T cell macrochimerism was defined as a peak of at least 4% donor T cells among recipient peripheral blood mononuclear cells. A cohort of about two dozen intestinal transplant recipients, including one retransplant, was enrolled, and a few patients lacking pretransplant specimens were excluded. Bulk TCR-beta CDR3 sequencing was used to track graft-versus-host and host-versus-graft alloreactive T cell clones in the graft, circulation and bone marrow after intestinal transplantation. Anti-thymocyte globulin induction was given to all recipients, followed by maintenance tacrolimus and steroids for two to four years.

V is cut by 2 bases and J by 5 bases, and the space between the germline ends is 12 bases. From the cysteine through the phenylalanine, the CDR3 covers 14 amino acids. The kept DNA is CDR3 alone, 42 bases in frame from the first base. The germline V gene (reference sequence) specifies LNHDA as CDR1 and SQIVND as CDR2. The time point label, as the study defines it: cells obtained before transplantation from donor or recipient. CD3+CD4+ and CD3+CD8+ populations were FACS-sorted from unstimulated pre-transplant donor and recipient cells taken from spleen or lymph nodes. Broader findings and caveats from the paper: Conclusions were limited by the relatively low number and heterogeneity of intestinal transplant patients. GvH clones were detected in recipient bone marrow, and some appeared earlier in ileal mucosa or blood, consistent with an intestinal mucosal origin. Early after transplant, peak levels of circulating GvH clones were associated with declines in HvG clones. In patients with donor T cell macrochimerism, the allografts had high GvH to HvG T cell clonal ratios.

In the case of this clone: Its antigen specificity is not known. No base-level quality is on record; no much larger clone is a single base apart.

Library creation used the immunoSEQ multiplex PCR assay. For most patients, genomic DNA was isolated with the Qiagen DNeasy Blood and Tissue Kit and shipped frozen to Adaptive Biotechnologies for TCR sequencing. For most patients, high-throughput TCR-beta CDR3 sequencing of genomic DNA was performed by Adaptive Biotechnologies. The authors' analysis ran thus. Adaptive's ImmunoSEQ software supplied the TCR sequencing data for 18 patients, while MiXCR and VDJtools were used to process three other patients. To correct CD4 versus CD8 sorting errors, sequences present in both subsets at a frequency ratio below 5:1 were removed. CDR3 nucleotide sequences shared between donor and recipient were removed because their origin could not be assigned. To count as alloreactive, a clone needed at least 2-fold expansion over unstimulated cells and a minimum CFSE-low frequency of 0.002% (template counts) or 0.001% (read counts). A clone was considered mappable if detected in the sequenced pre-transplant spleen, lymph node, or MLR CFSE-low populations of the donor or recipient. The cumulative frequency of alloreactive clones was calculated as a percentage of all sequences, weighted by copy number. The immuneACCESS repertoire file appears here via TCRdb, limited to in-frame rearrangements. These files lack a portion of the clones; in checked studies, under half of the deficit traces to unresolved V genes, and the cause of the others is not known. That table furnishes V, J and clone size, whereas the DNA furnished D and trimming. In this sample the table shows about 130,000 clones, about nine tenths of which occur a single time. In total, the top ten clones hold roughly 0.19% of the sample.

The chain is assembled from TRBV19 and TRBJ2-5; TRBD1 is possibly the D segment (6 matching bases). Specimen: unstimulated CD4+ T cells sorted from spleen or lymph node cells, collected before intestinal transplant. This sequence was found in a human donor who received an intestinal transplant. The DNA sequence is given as TGTGCCAGTAGTATATGGGGGCAGAGCGAGACCCAGTACTTC. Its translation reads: CASSIWGQSETQYF. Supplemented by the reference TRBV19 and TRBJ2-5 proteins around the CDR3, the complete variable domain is DGGITQSPKYLFRKEGQNVTLSCEQNLNHDAMYWYRQDPGQGLRLIYYSQIVNDFQKGDIAEGYSVSREKKESFPLTVTSAQKNPTAFYLCASSIWGQSETQYFGPGTRLLVL.